The rows below give T cell receptor beta chains drawn from one sample of a study of response to subunit inactivated influenza vaccine. Using its own MiXCR run on the RT-PCR reads, TCRdb lists one record per CDR3 protein. The sample carries 860,000 or so distinct CDR3 sequences, 21% recorded once. The sequences come from PBMCs from blood, collected 5 days after vaccination. The receptors come from a man aged 45 to 65 who received an inactivated influenza vaccine. Each CDR3 is given with its conserved first and last residue. The order of the fields is V gene, J gene, CDR3 length, CDR3 protein.

V: TRBV4-1; J: TRBJ2-1; length: 15; CDR3: CASSPQGRETNEQFF
V: TRBV5-1; J: TRBJ2-1; length: 12; CDR3: CASSLTINEQFF
V: TRBV7-2; J: TRBJ1-2; length: 13; CDR3: CASSPYSYYGYTF
V: TRBV15; J: TRBJ2-5; length: 15; CDR3: CATSRVRGMEETQYF
V: TRBV20-1; J: TRBJ2-3; length: 17; CDR3: CSAKRGIMNRGTDTQYF
V: TRBV5-1; J: TRBJ2-2; length: 14; CDR3: CASRGRESTGELFF
V: TRBV5-1; J: TRBJ2-4; length: 12; CDR3: CASSRTGDNQYF
V: TRBV6-5; J: TRBJ2-7; length: 13; CDR3: CASSYFSGLEQYF
V: TRBV2; J: TRBJ1-1; length: 16; CDR3: CASSERGGRMNTEAFF
V: TRBV6-5; J: TRBJ2-1; length: 15; CDR3: CASSFHGTGASEQFF
V: TRBV20-1; J: TRBJ2-2; length: 12; CDR3: CSAKRENGELFF
V: TRBV20-1; J: TRBJ2-7; length: 11; CDR3: CSAGQGFEQYF
V: TRBV5-1; J: TRBJ2-3; length: 15; CDR3: CASSPRQYSTDTQYF
V: TRBV5-1; J: TRBJ2-1; length: 14; CDR3: CASSMDWSYNEQFF
V: TRBV10-3; J: TRBJ2-7; length: 14; CDR3: CAISDGWISYEQYF
V: TRBV12-3/TRBV12-4; J: TRBJ2-2; length: 14; CDR3: CASSRPAPVGELFF
V: TRBV10-3; J: TRBJ2-3; length: 14; CDR3: CAISGRGDTDTQYF
V: TRBV4-2; J: TRBJ2-1; length: 14; CDR3: CASSPHTRDNEQFF
V: TRBV4-1; J: TRBJ1-6; length: 17; CDR3: CASSQEAGQGYNSPLHF
V: TRBV6-2/TRBV6-3; J: TRBJ2-3; length: 13; CDR3: CASSYGRSDTQYF
V: TRBV20-1; J: TRBJ2-3; length: 13; CDR3: CSARQRSTDTQYF
V: TRBV5-1; J: TRBJ2-1; length: 19; CDR3: CASSLIASGRAPGFNEQFF
V: TRBV12-3/TRBV12-4; J: TRBJ2-3; length: 13; CDR3: CATKQGGTDTQYF
V: TRBV7-8; J: TRBJ2-5; length: 18; CDR3: CASSLRNPAGFVGETQYF
V: TRBV24-1; J: TRBJ2-7; length: 13; CDR3: CATSRPGSYEQYF
V: TRBV10-3; J: TRBJ2-2; length: 15; CDR3: CAISDPSGPTGELFF
V: TRBV20-1; J: TRBJ2-7; length: 14; CDR3: CSATTGLLRGEQYF
V: TRBV20-1; J: TRBJ2-7; length: 14; CDR3: CSARIYGGTYEQYF
V: TRBV9; J: TRBJ2-7; length: 15; CDR3: CASSVEAHLSYEQYF
V: TRBV11-2; J: TRBJ2-7; length: 18; CDR3: CASSLRVGTAKSSYEQYF
V: TRBV20-1; J: TRBJ1-3; length: 14; CDR3: CSALWTGKGNTIYF
V: TRBV4-3; J: TRBJ2-3; length: 17; CDR3: CASSQGPGQGLGDTQYF
V: TRBV7-6; J: TRBJ2-2; length: 15; CDR3: CASSSELGVTGELFF
V: TRBV6-1; J: TRBJ1-1; length: 13; CDR3: CASRTPKRTEAFF
V: TRBV7-2; J: TRBJ1-3; length: 15; CDR3: CASSLVSTKGNTIYF
V: TRBV10-3; J: TRBJ2-1; length: 18; CDR3: CAISVSLGLAGIYNEQFF
V: TRBV5-1; J: TRBJ2-1; length: 12; CDR3: CASSLSDLEQFF
V: TRBV6-1; J: TRBJ2-1; length: 14; CDR3: CASSGGYSYNEQFF
V: TRBV18; J: TRBJ2-7; length: 16; CDR3: CASSPGGGTVSYEQYF
V: TRBV10-2; J: TRBJ1-1; length: 13; CDR3: CASSVKRNTEAFF
V: TRBV5-5; J: TRBJ2-1; length: 13; CDR3: CATMKLGDGEQFF
V: TRBV4-2; J: TRBJ2-7; length: 14; CDR3: CASSRGDRSEEQYF
V: TRBV20-1; J: TRBJ2-7; length: 14; CDR3: CSARLTSGGDEQYF
V: TRBV4-1; J: TRBJ2-7; length: 14; CDR3: CASSQFGGLDEQYF
V: TRBV12-3/TRBV12-4; J: TRBJ2-7; length: 15; CDR3: CASSLRGLAFDEQYF